Included here is one T cell receptor (beta chain) sequence, with context. Its target is unknown. The sequenced template was cDNA made from the entire isolated RNA. Each sample of naive, central memory or regulatory T cells had, on average, approximately 3.5 million reads. The assay was immunoSEQ multiplex PCR, and TCRdb's table has in-frame clones only and misses some. The sample includes about 320,000 clones, approximately 15% of them seen just once. Purities in excess of 95% were seen in all sorted populations. This entry comes from a study of beta chain features in type 1 diabetes. Background on the study: Roughly 98 million sorted cells were examined across all samples.

The CDR3 spans 13 residues. Trimming removed 2 bases at V and 1 base at J, with 5 bases between. Per the germline V gene, CDR1 is MNHNS and CDR2 is SASEGT. Whole-study findings and limits: Type 1 diabetes patients had TCRB CDR3s that were shorter (moderately but significantly so) in all four CD4+ subsets.

The sequencing sample was made of central memory CD4+ T cells from blood. The rearrangement uses TRBV6-1 and TRBJ1-1; D is unresolved. The TCR originated in a young man in good health. The CDR3 reads CASSESTNTEAFF. CDR3 coding DNA: TGTGCCAGCAGTGAAAGTACGAACACTGAAGCTTTCTTT.